Following are 32 T cell receptor beta chains from one sample sequenced in a study of T cells in localized non-small cell lung cancer. The assay was immunoSEQ multiplex PCR, and TCRdb's table has in-frame clones only and misses some. The profile shows 61,000 or so clones, 86% of them singletons. The sequences come from peripheral blood, collected before any cancer treatment. These receptors all stem from a woman aged 35-75 years with stage I lung adenocarcinoma.

The chain combines TRBV2 with TRBJ1-2, with D perhaps TRBD1 (6 bases). This CDR3 region has 13 residues. Germline-derived CDR1 and CDR2 are SNHLY and FYNNEI. The germline V and J ends were trimmed by 4 bases and 7 bases, with 13 bases remaining between them. The CDR3 protein is CASSVSQGSGYTF. CDR3 in DNA: TGTGCCAGCAGTGTGAGTCAGGGGTCTGGCTACACCTTC.

The V gene is TRBV25-1, the J gene TRBJ1-5; maybe TRBD1 (5 bases). This CDR3 spans 14 amino acids. V lost 2 bases, J lost 4 bases, and 9 bases lay in between. Germline CDR1 is MGHDK and CDR2 is SYGVNS. CDR3 bases: TGTGCCAGCAGTGAAGGTTACAGGAATCAGCCCCAGCATTTT. It yields the protein CASSEGYRNQPQHF.

This sequence joins TRBV6-6 and TRBJ1-1; D is ambiguous. This CDR3 region has 16 residues. Germline V gives CDR1 MNHNY, CDR2 SVGAGI (reference sequence). Trimming removed 2 bases at V and 2 bases at J, with 15 bases between. The CDR3 region has the DNA TGTGCCAGCAGTTACACCCCCGGGCTAAAAAACACTGAAGCTTTCTTT. Amino acids: CASSYTPGLKNTEAFF.

The chain employs TRBV9 and TRBJ1-6; maybe TRBD1 (5 bases). Trimming shortened V by 4 bases and J by 5 bases, and 13 bases separated the two germline ends. Germline loops: CDR1 SGDLS, CDR2 YYNGEE. CDR3 length: 15 residues. CDR3 DNA: TGTGCCAGCAGCACCGGGACGGCACATAATTCACCCCTCCACTTT. This sequence encodes CASSTGTAHNSPLHF.

On this clone: Within the sample, other DNA sequences also encode this same CDR3. The chain is built from TRBV6-1 and TRBJ2-4; D gene ambiguous. This CDR3 is 15 amino acids long. Looked up from germline, CDR1 is MNHNS and CDR2 is SASEGT. Trimming cost V 0 bases and J 0 bases, with 6 bases left between them. CDR3 nucleotide sequence: TGTGCCAGCAGTGAAGCGGCAATAGCCAAAAACATTCAGTACTTC. This codes for CASSEAAIAKNIQYF.

This clone was detected once. The V and J genes are TRBV7-9 and TRBJ2-6; D gene unclear. Germline V gives CDR1 SEHNR, CDR2 FQNEAQ (reference sequence). V shed 7 bases and J shed 4 bases, with 17 bases lying between them. The CDR3 runs 16 residues. CDR3 sequence reads: CASTPVMTLGANVLTF. CDR3 in DNA: TGTGCCAGCACCCCCGTGATGACGCTAGGGGCCAACGTCCTGACTTTC. The variable domain in full, with the rest retrieved from reference TRBV7-9 and TRBJ2-6, is DTGVSQNPRHKITKRGQNVTFRCDPISEHNRLYWYRQTLGQGPEFLTYFQNEAQLEKSRLLSDRFSAERPKGSFSTLEIQRTEQGDSAMYLCASTPVMTLGANVLTFGAGSRLTVL.

This chain uses TRBV2 with TRBJ2-1, with TRBD2 matching 12 bases. V lost 5 bases, J lost 7 bases, and 9 bases stayed unmatched. Germline assignment: CDR1 SNHLY and CDR2 FYNNEI. The CDR3 covers 16 residues. Here the CDR3 reads CASSFYTSGGKNEQFF. CDR3 sequence (DNA): TGTGCCAGCAGTTTCTACACTAGCGGGGGGAAGAATGAGCAGTTCTTC.

The CDR3 region has the DNA TGTGCCAGCAGTCTCGGACGAGGGAACACTGAAGCTTTCTTT. Translated, it gives CASSLGRGNTEAFF. V and J are TRBV14 and TRBJ1-1; D is ambiguous. The germline V gene has CDR1 SGHDN and CDR2 FVKESK. The germline V and J ends were trimmed by 6 bases and 1 base, with 12 bases remaining between them. The CDR3 totals 14 residues.

V is TRBV6-4 and J is TRBJ1-2; a weak D match, TRBD1 (5 bases). The ends were cut back, 6 bases at V and 8 bases at J, with 25 bases in the middle. CDR1 is MRHNA, CDR2 SNTAGT, per germline. The CDR3 is 16 residues long. In DNA, the CDR3 is TGTGCCAGCAGCCTCAGATGGCCAGGGACCCTGGAAGGCTACACCTTC. As protein: CASSLRWPGTLEGYTF.

The chain has TRBV12-5 and TRBJ2-3; D unclear. The CDR3 contains 16 residues. CDR1 is LGHNT, CDR2 FRNRAP, per germline. V was clipped by 0 bases and J by 3 bases, with 13 bases between them. CDR3 in amino acids: CASGLVVSVLTDTQYF. The CDR3 DNA is TGTGCTAGTGGTTTGGTAGTAAGTGTATTAACAGATACGCAGTATTTT.

This chain joins TRBV30 and TRBJ1-2, with TRBD1 as a possible D gene (6 bases). The CDR3 spans 13 residues. Germline V gene sequence: CDR1 GTSNPN, CDR2 SVGIG (reference sequence). Trimming removed 7 bases from V and 3 bases from J, with 15 bases in between. The CDR3 loop is CAFGQTQHYGYTF. In DNA, the CDR3 is TGTGCCTTTGGACAGACCCAACACTATGGCTACACCTTC.

The rearrangement links TRBV6-5 to TRBJ1-2; TRBD1 matches 9 bases. The trim removed 4 bases at V and 8 bases at J, leaving 11 bases unmatched. The length of the CDR3 is 15 residues. The germline V gene encodes CDR1 MNHEY and CDR2 SVGAGI. CDR3: CASSSPRTGESGYTF. The CDR3 DNA sequence: TGTGCCAGCAGTTCGCCCCGGACAGGGGAAAGCGGCTACACCTTC.

J is TRBJ2-7 and V is TRBV25-1, with D hard to call. CDR3 size: 10 residues. Germline loops: CDR1 MGHDK, CDR2 SYGVNS. Trimming removed 6 bases at V and 0 bases at J, with 0 bases between. CDR3 nucleotide sequence: TGTGCCAGCAGCTCCTACGAGCAGTACTTC. Amino acids: CASSSYEQYF.

The V call is TRBV6-5, the J call TRBJ1-3; the match to TRBD1 covers 7 bases. This CDR3 has 15 residues. CDR1 and CDR2 (germline): MNHEY, SVGAGI. V lost 2 bases, J lost 4 bases, and 5 bases stayed unmatched. This chain's CDR3 is CASSYQQGWGNTIYF. For the CDR3, the DNA is TGTGCCAGCAGTTACCAACAGGGGTGGGGAAACACCATATATTTT.

The chain combines TRBV5-1 with TRBJ2-5; D ambiguous. Germline assignment: CDR1 SGHRS and CDR2 YFSETQ. The CDR3 totals 13 residues. V shed 2 bases and J shed 1 base, with 6 bases lying between them. CDR3 loop: CASSLIAQETQYF. For the CDR3, the DNA is TGCGCCAGCAGCTTAATAGCCCAAGAGACCCAGTACTTC. The variable domain in full, completed from reference TRBV5-1 and TRBJ2-5, reads KAGVTQTPRYLIKTRGQQVTLSCSPISGHRSVSWYQQTPGQGLQFLFEYFSETQRNKGNFPGRFSGRQFSNSRSEMNVSTLELGDSALYLCASSLIAQETQYFGPGTRLLVL.

Only one count was recorded for this clone. This chain connects TRBV19 to TRBJ2-7; TRBD1 agrees at 11 bases. Germline V gene lookup returns CDR1 LNHDA and CDR2 SQIVND (reference sequence). The CDR3 runs 16 residues. V trimming: 5 bases; J trimming: 3 bases; junction bases outside the gene matches: 9. CDR3 loop: CASSDAGTGGIYEQYF. CDR3 in DNA: TGTGCCAGTAGTGACGCCGGGACAGGGGGTATCTACGAGCAGTACTTC.

The J gene is TRBJ2-5, the V gene TRBV18; 8 nucleotides agree with TRBD1. The CDR3 runs to 15 residues. The V segment lost 4 bases and the J segment 4 bases; nucleotides outside the gene matches: 8. Germline CDR1 and CDR2: KGHSH and LQKENI. CDR3 DNA: TGTGCCAGCTCACTACCGGGACAGGTGATAGAGACCCAGTACTTC. Amino acid sequence: CASSLPGQVIETQYF.

The rearrangement joins TRBV9 to TRBJ2-3; tentative D call: TRBD2 (5 bases). The CDR3 is 16 residues long. Germline V gene data show CDR1 as SGDLS and CDR2 as YYNGEE. With 0 bases removed from V and 4 bases from J, the gap between germline ends came to 15 bases. The CDR3 coding sequence is TGTGCCAGCAGCGTAGAGCTCGGAGGTTGGGCAGATACGCAGTATTTT. Amino acid sequence: CASSVELGGWADTQYF.

The rearrangement joins TRBV9 to TRBJ2-1; D unresolved. The length of the CDR3 is 15 residues. Looked up from germline, CDR1 is SGDLS and CDR2 is YYNGEE. V was clipped by 4 bases and J by 0 bases, with 11 bases between them. In DNA form, the CDR3 reads TGTGCCAGCAGCCCTGGCTTACCCTCCTACAATGAGCAGTTCTTC. Amino acids: CASSPGLPSYNEQFF.

This clone is a singleton in its sample. The chain has TRBV7-8 and TRBJ2-5, with a possible D match to TRBD2 (6 bases). The V end lost 0 bases, the J end lost 4 bases, and 9 bases lay between the germline ends. Germline V gene lookup returns CDR1 SGHVS and CDR2 FQNEAQ. The CDR3 loop spans 14 amino acids. This CDR3 is CASSLAGLSETQYF. The CDR3 nucleotides read TGTGCCAGCAGCTTAGCAGGACTATCAGAGACCCAGTACTTC.

V is TRBV6-5 and J is TRBJ1-2, with 7 bases lining up with TRBD1. CDR1 is MNHEY, CDR2 SVGAGI, per germline. Trimming cost V 6 bases and J 4 bases; bases outside gene matches: 8. The CDR3 length is 14 residues. The CDR3 sequence is CASSLTTGTYGYTF. The CDR3 nucleotides are TGTGCCAGCAGCTTGACGACAGGGACCTATGGCTACACCTTC.

J is TRBJ2-7 and V is TRBV7-9; no firm D call. The CDR3 sequence is 11 residues long. V lost 2 bases, J lost 2 bases, and 1 base lay in between. Germline loops: CDR1 SEHNR, CDR2 FQNEAQ (reference sequence). The CDR3 nucleotides are TGTGCCAGCAGCTTAACCTACGAGCAGTACTTC. Translating it yields CASSLTYEQYF.

This chain links TRBV11-2 with TRBJ2-5; tentative D call: TRBD2 (6 bases). CDR1 and CDR2 (germline): SGHAT, FQNNGV. The CDR3 is 15 amino acids. Trimming took off 5 bases at V and 2 bases at J, with 15 bases between the two ends. The DNA of the CDR3 is TGTGCCAGCAGCCCAGGGACTCTTTATCAAGAGACCCAGTACTTC. Translation: CASSPGTLYQETQYF.

The chain links TRBV6-6 to TRBJ1-1; D is ambiguous. Germline V gene sequence: CDR1 MNHNY, CDR2 SVGAGI (reference sequence). The CDR3 loop spans 15 amino acids. Trimming stripped 5 bases from V and 2 bases from J, with 15 bases between. CDR3 DNA: TGTGCCAGCAGTGCCCCCGGGGTCACAAACACTGAAGCTTTCTTT. This encodes CASSAPGVTNTEAFF.

The V call is TRBV7-9, the J call TRBJ1-4; a possible D gene is TRBD1 (5 bases). Germline CDR1 reads SEHNR; CDR2 reads FQNEAQ (reference sequence). V was clipped by 3 bases and J by 8 bases, with 10 bases between them. The CDR3 has 13 residues. The CDR3 region is CASSLAGQEKLFF. In nucleotides, the CDR3 is TGTGCCAGCAGCTTGGCCGGACAAGAAAAACTGTTTTTT.

This chain links TRBV9 with TRBJ2-7; 12 positions agree with TRBD1. V dropped 4 bases and J dropped 1; count of bases not matched to a gene: 12. Germline loops: CDR1 SGDLS, CDR2 YYNGEE. The CDR3 length is 18 residues. CDR3 sequence: CASSPPLGTGGRSYEQYF. The CDR3 coding sequence is TGTGCCAGCAGCCCCCCCTTAGGGACAGGGGGCCGATCCTACGAGCAGTACTTC.

The chain combines TRBV10-3 with TRBJ2-7, with 7 bases fitting TRBD2. CDR3 length: 15 residues. CDR1 is ENHRY and CDR2 is SYGVKD in the germline V gene. V was clipped by 6 bases and J by 4 bases; unmatched bases: 12. The CDR3 loop is CAIRKAGPQAYEQYF. In DNA, the CDR3 is TGTGCCATCAGAAAAGCGGGACCCCAAGCTTACGAGCAGTACTTC.

The rearrangement uses TRBV6-1 and TRBJ2-7; D gene unclear. Germline CDR1 reads MNHNS; CDR2 reads SASEGT. The ends were cut back, 8 bases at V and 6 bases at J, with 17 bases in the middle. There are 13 residues in the CDR3. The CDR3 is CASGGHKTGEQYF. The CDR3 region has the DNA TGTGCCAGCGGCGGCCATAAGACTGGCGAGCAGTACTTC.

The chain uses TRBV18 and TRBJ1-5; weak D call: TRBD1 (6 bases). In germline, CDR1 is KGHSH, CDR2 LQKENI. Trimming took 6 bases from V and 6 from J, leaving 15 bases between them. This CDR3 is 14 amino acids long. In DNA form, the CDR3 reads TGTGCCAGCTCTCCGGACAGCTCTGGTCAGCCCCAGCATTTT. It codes for CASSPDSSGQPQHF.

This clone came up once. The rearrangement links TRBV9 to TRBJ2-7; 8 bases match TRBD2. Germline loops: CDR1 SGDLS, CDR2 YYNGEE. The CDR3 runs 16 residues. Germline trimming cut 1 base from V and 0 bases from J; bases unmatched to any gene: 6. CDR3 residues: CASSVSGGGTSYEQYF. Written as DNA, the CDR3 is TGTGCCAGCAGCGTATCCGGCGGGGGGACCTCCTACGAGCAGTACTTC. Combining the CDR3 with reference TRBV9 and TRBJ2-7 gives the whole variable domain DSGVTQTPKHLITATGQRVTLRCSPRSGDLSVYWYQQSLDQGLQFLIQYYNGEERAKGNILERFSAQQFPDLHSELNLSSLELGDSALYFCASSVSGGGTSYEQYFGPGTRLTVT.

This chain links TRBV6-5 with TRBJ1-6; 7 bases are shared with TRBD1. Germline V gene data show CDR1 as MNHEY and CDR2 as SVGAGI. The CDR3 spans 13 residues. V lost 5 bases to trimming and J lost 9 bases; unmatched junction nucleotides: 4. CDR3 amino acids: CASSTGAGSPLHF. In DNA, the CDR3 is TGTGCCAGCAGTACAGGGGCAGGTTCACCCCTCCACTTT.

J is TRBJ1-2 and V is TRBV28; TRBD1 matches 7 bases. CDR3 length equals 13 residues. Germline lookup yields CDR1 MDHEN and CDR2 SYDVKM. With V trimmed by 5 bases and J by 3 bases, 3 bases remained unmatched. This CDR3 is CASSQGQDYGYTF. CDR3 DNA sequence: TGTGCCAGCAGTCAAGGACAGGACTATGGCTACACCTTC.